The rows below give T cell receptor beta chains drawn from one sample of a study of T-cell memory formation after mild COVID-19. MiXCR, run by TCRdb on the 5' RACE reads, gives a single entry per CDR3 protein. The table has about 600,000 distinct CDR3 sequences, about 20% seen once. The sequenced material came from PBMCs or a T cell subset sorted from them (not recorded which). These receptors were taken from an adult woman who had mild COVID-19 (a few samples of this study predate the infection). Cell type and time point are not known. Each CDR3 is given without its conserved first and last residue.

cdr3_length: 12; v_call: TRBV4-1; j_call: TRBJ2-7; cdr3_aa: ASSQGAGTYEQY
cdr3_length: 12; v_call: TRBV28; j_call: TRBJ1-5; cdr3_aa: ASSPAAGGLPQH
cdr3_length: 15; v_call: TRBV25-1; j_call: TRBJ2-5; cdr3_aa: ASSEYKPGLAGETQY
cdr3_length: 13; v_call: TRBV18; j_call: TRBJ2-7; cdr3_aa: ASSPPPQVSYEQY
cdr3_length: 12; v_call: TRBV7-9; j_call: TRBJ2-7; cdr3_aa: ASSFSTVEDEQY
cdr3_length: 15; v_call: TRBV7-2; j_call: TRBJ2-1; cdr3_aa: ASSLTSGSTGYNEQF
cdr3_length: 14; v_call: TRBV11-2; j_call: TRBJ2-2; cdr3_aa: ASSKGLAGNTGELF
cdr3_length: 13; v_call: TRBV30; j_call: TRBJ2-1; cdr3_aa: AWSADPVGYNEQF
cdr3_length: 15; v_call: TRBV2; j_call: TRBJ2-3; cdr3_aa: ASILLQTGGMVDTQY
cdr3_length: 14; v_call: TRBV18; j_call: TRBJ2-7; cdr3_aa: ASSRPGTGGVYEQY
cdr3_length: 13; v_call: TRBV12-3/TRBV12-4; j_call: TRBJ2-1; cdr3_aa: ASSLLSGVYNEQF
cdr3_length: 14; v_call: TRBV2; j_call: TRBJ2-5; cdr3_aa: ASREVGLAGSETQY
cdr3_length: 14; v_call: TRBV7-2; j_call: TRBJ2-3; cdr3_aa: ASSLAGGTSTDTQY
cdr3_length: 13; v_call: TRBV10-3; j_call: TRBJ2-7; cdr3_aa: AISGGGQARYEQY
cdr3_length: 11; v_call: TRBV27; j_call: TRBJ2-7; cdr3_aa: ASSQSGVYEQY
cdr3_length: 12; v_call: TRBV6-5; j_call: TRBJ1-1; cdr3_aa: ASSVRLGGTEAF
cdr3_length: 11; v_call: TRBV2; j_call: TRBJ2-4; cdr3_aa: ASGGGAKNIQY
cdr3_length: 15; v_call: TRBV5-1; j_call: TRBJ1-6; cdr3_aa: ASSHRRGADYNSPLH
cdr3_length: 13; v_call: TRBV3-1; j_call: TRBJ2-5; cdr3_aa: ASSQAGGLRETQY
cdr3_length: 12; v_call: TRBV5-5; j_call: TRBJ2-7; cdr3_aa: ASTFWASRYEQY
cdr3_length: 10; v_call: TRBV29-1; j_call: TRBJ1-1; cdr3_aa: SVGTETGKAF
cdr3_length: 12; v_call: TRBV10-3; j_call: TRBJ2-7; cdr3_aa: AISPGQGTYEQY
cdr3_length: 13; v_call: TRBV19; j_call: TRBJ2-1; cdr3_aa: ASSMDGSALNEQF
cdr3_length: 13; v_call: TRBV6-5; j_call: TRBJ2-7; cdr3_aa: ASSYTGGSGHEQY
cdr3_length: 12; v_call: TRBV7-6; j_call: TRBJ2-5; cdr3_aa: ASSLETGVETQY
cdr3_length: 11; v_call: TRBV7-3; j_call: TRBJ2-1; cdr3_aa: ASSNTGVNEQF
cdr3_length: 15; v_call: TRBV7-9; j_call: TRBJ1-4; cdr3_aa: ASSSSGGGRLNEKLF
cdr3_length: 11; v_call: TRBV2; j_call: TRBJ1-1; cdr3_aa: ASSEPGVTEAF
cdr3_length: 14; v_call: TRBV7-8; j_call: TRBJ2-5; cdr3_aa: ASSLSSGEGQETQY
cdr3_length: 12; v_call: TRBV9; j_call: TRBJ2-7; cdr3_aa: ASSVAGDGYEQY
cdr3_length: 10; v_call: TRBV7-2; j_call: TRBJ2-2; cdr3_aa: ASSPFTGELF
cdr3_length: 10; v_call: TRBV6-6; j_call: TRBJ1-1; cdr3_aa: ATLGFGPEAF
cdr3_length: 14; v_call: TRBV7-9; j_call: TRBJ1-2; cdr3_aa: ASSLGEVPGRYGYT
cdr3_length: 13; v_call: TRBV4-1; j_call: TRBJ1-1; cdr3_aa: ASSVRLGGNTEAF
cdr3_length: 16; v_call: TRBV7-8; j_call: TRBJ2-3; cdr3_aa: ASSYPGQGFSLTDTQY
cdr3_length: 12; v_call: TRBV7-9; j_call: TRBJ2-4; cdr3_aa: ASSPRQGRNIQY
cdr3_length: 11; v_call: TRBV18; j_call: TRBJ2-5; cdr3_aa: ASSPPIGETQY
cdr3_length: 14; v_call: TRBV5-4; j_call: TRBJ2-7; cdr3_aa: ASSLAGWEDPREQY
cdr3_length: 15; v_call: TRBV11-2; j_call: TRBJ2-1; cdr3_aa: ASSFGQTGGDYNEQF
cdr3_length: 10; v_call: TRBV7-2; j_call: TRBJ1-2; cdr3_aa: ASSSYSYGYT
cdr3_length: 16; v_call: TRBV9; j_call: TRBJ2-5; cdr3_aa: ASSPGLAGGLNQETQY
cdr3_length: 15; v_call: TRBV15; j_call: TRBJ1-5; cdr3_aa: ATSRDRGQGDGRPQH
cdr3_length: 13; v_call: TRBV7-9; j_call: TRBJ1-6; cdr3_aa: ASSLEAGSDSPLH
cdr3_length: 15; v_call: TRBV9; j_call: TRBJ2-2; cdr3_aa: ASSGGGRHTNTGELF
cdr3_length: 13; v_call: TRBV6-2/TRBV6-3; j_call: TRBJ2-7; cdr3_aa: ASSSGLAGEVEQY
cdr3_length: 10; v_call: TRBV11-2; j_call: TRBJ2-2; cdr3_aa: ASTYGLRELF
cdr3_length: 10; v_call: TRBV6-5; j_call: TRBJ2-5; cdr3_aa: ASIGGQETQY
cdr3_length: 13; v_call: TRBV10-3; j_call: TRBJ2-1; cdr3_aa: ASAPTSGRGNEQF
cdr3_length: 14; v_call: TRBV19; j_call: TRBJ2-2; cdr3_aa: ASSNWGTGNTGELF
cdr3_length: 15; v_call: TRBV4-2; j_call: TRBJ2-5; cdr3_aa: ASSQAFRTSGEETQY
cdr3_length: 11; v_call: TRBV20-1; j_call: TRBJ1-2; cdr3_aa: SARDGTPYGYT
cdr3_length: 13; v_call: TRBV6-6; j_call: TRBJ1-2; cdr3_aa: ASSYSVSGNYGYT
cdr3_length: 14; v_call: TRBV12-3/TRBV12-4; j_call: TRBJ1-1; cdr3_aa: ASSFGKGREGTEAF
cdr3_length: 10; v_call: TRBV6-6; j_call: TRBJ2-7; cdr3_aa: ASSDRTYEQY
cdr3_length: 9; v_call: TRBV29-1; j_call: TRBJ1-4; cdr3_aa: SVDRGEKLF
cdr3_length: 9; v_call: TRBV5-1; j_call: TRBJ1-4; cdr3_aa: ASRFNEKLF
cdr3_length: 14; v_call: TRBV9; j_call: TRBJ2-2; cdr3_aa: ASSVGQGANTGELF
cdr3_length: 15; v_call: TRBV5-1; j_call: TRBJ1-4; cdr3_aa: ASSPGDARAGNEKLF